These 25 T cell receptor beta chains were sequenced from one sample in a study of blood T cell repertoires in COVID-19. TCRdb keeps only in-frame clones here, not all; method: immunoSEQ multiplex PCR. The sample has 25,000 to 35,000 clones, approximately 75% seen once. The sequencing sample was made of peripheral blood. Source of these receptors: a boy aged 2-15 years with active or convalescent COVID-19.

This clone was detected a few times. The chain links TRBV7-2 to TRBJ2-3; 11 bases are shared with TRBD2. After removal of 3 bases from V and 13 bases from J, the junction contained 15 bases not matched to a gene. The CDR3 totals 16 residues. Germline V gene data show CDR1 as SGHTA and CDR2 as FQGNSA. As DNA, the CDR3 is TGTGCCAGCAGCTTCAGCCTAGCGGGAGGTCTTACAGGGAAGTATTTT. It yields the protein CASSFSLAGGLTGKYF.

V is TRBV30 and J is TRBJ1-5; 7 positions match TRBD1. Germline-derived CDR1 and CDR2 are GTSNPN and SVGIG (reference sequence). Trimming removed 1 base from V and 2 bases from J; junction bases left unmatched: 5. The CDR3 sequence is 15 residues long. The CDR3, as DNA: TGTGCCTGGAGTGCGGACAGGTGGGGCAATCAGCCCCAGCATTTT. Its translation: CAWSADRWGNQPQHF.

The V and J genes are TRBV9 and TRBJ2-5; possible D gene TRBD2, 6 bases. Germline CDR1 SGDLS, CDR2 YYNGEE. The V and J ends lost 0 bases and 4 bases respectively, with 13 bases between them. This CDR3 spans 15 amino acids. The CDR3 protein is CASSVGGVPGETQYF. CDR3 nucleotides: TGTGCCAGCAGCGTAGGGGGGGTCCCCGGAGAGACCCAGTACTTC.

The CDR3 nucleotides read TGTGCCAGCAGCCAAAATCCAGACACAGATACGCAGTATTTT. Protein sequence: CASSQNPDTDTQYF. The rearrangement links TRBV3-1 (or the pseudogene TRBV3-2) to TRBJ2-3, with D unclear. The V end lost 2 bases, the J end lost 2 bases, and 8 bases lay between the germline ends. The CDR3 is 14 residues long. CDR1 and CDR2 from the germline V gene are LGHDT and YNNKEL (reference sequence).

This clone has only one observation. CDR3 protein: CASSKGVISNQPQHF. The CDR3 DNA sequence: TGTGCCAGCAGCAAGGGGGTGATAAGCAATCAGCCCCAGCATTTT. The V call is TRBV28, the J call TRBJ1-5, with a possible D match to TRBD1 (6 bases). The CDR3 totals 15 residues. Germline lookup yields CDR1 MDHEN and CDR2 SYDVKM. Trimming took 6 bases from V and 1 from J, leaving 13 bases between them.

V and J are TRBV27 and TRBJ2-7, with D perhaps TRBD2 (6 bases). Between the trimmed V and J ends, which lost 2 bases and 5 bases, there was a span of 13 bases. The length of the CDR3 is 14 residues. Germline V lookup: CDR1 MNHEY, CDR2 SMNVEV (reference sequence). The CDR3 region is CASSLVRDDHEQYF. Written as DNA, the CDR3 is TGTGCCAGCAGTTTAGTGCGGGATGACCACGAGCAGTACTTC.

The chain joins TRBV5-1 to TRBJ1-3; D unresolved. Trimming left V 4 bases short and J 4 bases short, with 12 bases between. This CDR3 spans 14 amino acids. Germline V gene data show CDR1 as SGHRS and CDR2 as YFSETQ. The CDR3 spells CASSPGSAGNTIYF. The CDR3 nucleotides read TGCGCCAGCAGCCCGGGGAGCGCCGGAAACACCATATATTTT.

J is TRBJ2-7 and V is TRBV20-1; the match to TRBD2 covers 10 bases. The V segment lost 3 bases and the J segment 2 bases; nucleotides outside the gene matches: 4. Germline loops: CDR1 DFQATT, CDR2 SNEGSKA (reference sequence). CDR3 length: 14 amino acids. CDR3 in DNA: TGCAGTGCTAGTGAACTAGCGGGACCCTACGAGCAGTACTTC. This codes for CSASELAGPYEQYF.

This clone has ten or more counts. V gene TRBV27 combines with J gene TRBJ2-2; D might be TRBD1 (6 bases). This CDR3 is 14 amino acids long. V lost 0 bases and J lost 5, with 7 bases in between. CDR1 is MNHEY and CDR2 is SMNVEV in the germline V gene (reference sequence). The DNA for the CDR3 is TGTGCCAGCAGTTTATCCAGGGGTACCGGGGAGCTGTTTTTT. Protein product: CASSLSRGTGELFF.

This chain's CDR3 is CASSRQGTSAFLYTDTQYF. CDR3 sequence (DNA): TGTGCCAGCAGTCGCCAGGGGACTAGCGCCTTCCTATACACAGATACGCAGTATTTT. The chain joins TRBV28 to TRBJ2-3; the match to TRBD2 covers 10 bases. V shed 5 bases and J 2 bases; nucleotides not matched to a gene: 16. Per germline, CDR1 MDHEN and CDR2 SYDVKM. This CDR3 comprises 19 residues.

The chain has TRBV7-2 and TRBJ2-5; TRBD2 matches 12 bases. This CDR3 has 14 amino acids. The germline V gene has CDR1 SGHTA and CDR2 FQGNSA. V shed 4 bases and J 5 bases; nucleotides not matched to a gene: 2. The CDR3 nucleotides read TGTGCCAGCAGCTCTAGCGGGAGGGGGGAGACCCAGTACTTC. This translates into CASSSSGRGETQYF.

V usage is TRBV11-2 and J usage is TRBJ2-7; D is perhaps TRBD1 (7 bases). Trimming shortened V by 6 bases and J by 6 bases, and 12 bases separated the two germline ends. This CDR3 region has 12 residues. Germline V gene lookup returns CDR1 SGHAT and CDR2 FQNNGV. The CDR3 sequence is CASRSRGAEQYF. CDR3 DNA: TGTGCCAGCAGGAGCAGGGGGGCCGAGCAGTACTTC.

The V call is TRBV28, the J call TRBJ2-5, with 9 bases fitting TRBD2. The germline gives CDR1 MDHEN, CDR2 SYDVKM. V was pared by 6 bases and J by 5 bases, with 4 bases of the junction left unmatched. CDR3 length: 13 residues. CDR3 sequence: CASRLAGSETQYF. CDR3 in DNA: TGTGCCAGCAGGCTAGCGGGGTCGGAGACCCAGTACTTC.

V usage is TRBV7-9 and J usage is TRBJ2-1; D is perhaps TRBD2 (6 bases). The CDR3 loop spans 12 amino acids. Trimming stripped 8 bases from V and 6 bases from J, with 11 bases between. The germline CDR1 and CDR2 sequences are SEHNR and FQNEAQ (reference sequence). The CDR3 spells CASLTSSNEQFF. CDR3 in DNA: TGTGCCAGCCTTACTAGCAGCAATGAGCAGTTCTTC.

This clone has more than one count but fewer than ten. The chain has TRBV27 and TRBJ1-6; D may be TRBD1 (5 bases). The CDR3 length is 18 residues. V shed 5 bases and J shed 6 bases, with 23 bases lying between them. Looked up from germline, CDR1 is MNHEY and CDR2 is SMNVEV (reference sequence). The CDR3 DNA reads TGTGCCAGCAGTCCCCCCCGAGCGGGGGGTGCGATTAATTCACCCCTCCACTTT. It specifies CASSPPRAGGAINSPLHF.

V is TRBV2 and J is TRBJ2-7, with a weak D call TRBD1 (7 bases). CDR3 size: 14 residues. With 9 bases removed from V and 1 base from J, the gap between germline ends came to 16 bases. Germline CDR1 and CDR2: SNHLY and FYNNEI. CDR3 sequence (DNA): TGTGCCAGAACCAGGGGGGTAAATTCCTACGAGCAGTACGTC. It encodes CARTRGVNSYEQYV.

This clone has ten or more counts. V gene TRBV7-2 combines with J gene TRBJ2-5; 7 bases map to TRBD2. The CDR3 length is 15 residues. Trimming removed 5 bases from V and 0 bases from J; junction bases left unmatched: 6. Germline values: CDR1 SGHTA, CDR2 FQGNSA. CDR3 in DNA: TGTGCCAGCAGCGTCCGACTAGCCAACCAAGAGACCCAGTACTTC. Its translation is CASSVRLANQETQYF.

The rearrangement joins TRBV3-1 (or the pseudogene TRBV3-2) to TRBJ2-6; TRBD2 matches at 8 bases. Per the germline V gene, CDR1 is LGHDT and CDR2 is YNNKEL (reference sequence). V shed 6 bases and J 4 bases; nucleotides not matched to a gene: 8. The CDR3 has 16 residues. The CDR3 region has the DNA TGTGCCAGCAGGACTACTAGCGGAGGGGGGGCCAACGTCCTGACTTTC. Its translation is CASRTTSGGGANVLTF.

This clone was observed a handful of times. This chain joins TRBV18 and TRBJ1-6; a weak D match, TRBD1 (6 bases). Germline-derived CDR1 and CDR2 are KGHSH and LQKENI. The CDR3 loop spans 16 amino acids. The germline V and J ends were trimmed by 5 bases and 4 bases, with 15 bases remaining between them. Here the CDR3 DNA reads TGTGCCAGCTCATCCCCCAGGACAGATTATAATTCACCCCTCCACTTT. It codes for CASSSPRTDYNSPLHF.

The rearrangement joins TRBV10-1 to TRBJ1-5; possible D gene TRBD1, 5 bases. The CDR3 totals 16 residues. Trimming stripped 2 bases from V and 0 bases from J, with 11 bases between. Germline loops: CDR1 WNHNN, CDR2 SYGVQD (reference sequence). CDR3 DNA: TGCGCCAGCAGTGAGCCCGACAGTTATAGCAATCAGCCCCAGCATTTT. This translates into CASSEPDSYSNQPQHF.

The CDR3 is CASSPSWVGANVLTF. The CDR3 nucleotides read TGTGCCAGCAGCCCTAGTTGGGTCGGGGCCAACGTCCTGACTTTC. This sequence joins TRBV14 and TRBJ2-6; D is unresolved. The CDR3 contains 15 residues. V was clipped by 4 bases and J by 4 bases, with 11 bases between them. CDR1 is SGHDN and CDR2 is FVKESK in the germline V gene. Full variable domain (rest looked up from reference TRBV14 and TRBJ2-6): EAGVTQFPSHSVIEKGQTVTLRCDPISGHDNLYWYRRVMGKEIKFLLHFVKESKQDESGMPNNRFLAERTGGTYSTLKVQPAELEDSGVYFCASSPSWVGANVLTFGAGSRLTVL.

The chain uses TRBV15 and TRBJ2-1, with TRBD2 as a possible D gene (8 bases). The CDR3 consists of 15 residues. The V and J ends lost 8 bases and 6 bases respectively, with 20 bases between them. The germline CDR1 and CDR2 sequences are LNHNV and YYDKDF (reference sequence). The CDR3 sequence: CATGPGGGAFNEQFF. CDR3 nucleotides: TGTGCCACCGGACCGGGAGGGGGCGCCTTCAATGAGCAGTTCTTC.

The CDR3 DNA follows: TGTGCCAGCAGTCTAAGCGGGACCCGGGGGGGGGAGCAGTACTTC. The encoded protein is CASSLSGTRGGEQYF. The chain carries TRBV28 and TRBJ2-7, with 8 bases that match TRBD2. CDR3 size: 15 residues. Germline loops: CDR1 MDHEN, CDR2 SYDVKM. The ends lost 5 bases at V and 7 bases at J; junction bases unmatched: 13.

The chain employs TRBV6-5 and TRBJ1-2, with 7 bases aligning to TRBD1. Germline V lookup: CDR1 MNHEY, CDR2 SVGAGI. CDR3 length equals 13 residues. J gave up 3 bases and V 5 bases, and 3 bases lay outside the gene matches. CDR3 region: CASSKGADYGYTF. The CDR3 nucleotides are TGTGCCAGCAGTAAGGGGGCAGACTATGGCTACACCTTC.

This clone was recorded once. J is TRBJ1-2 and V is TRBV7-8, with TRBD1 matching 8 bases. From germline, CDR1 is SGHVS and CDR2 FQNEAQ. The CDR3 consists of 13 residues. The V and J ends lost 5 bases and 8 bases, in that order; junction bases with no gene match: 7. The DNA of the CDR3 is TGTGCCAGCAGCCTGGACAGGGCGCGCGGCTACACCTTC. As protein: CASSLDRARGYTF.